This paragraph covers one T cell receptor beta chain sequence. This specimen belongs to a study of OX40 agonist ivuxolimab in advanced cancers. Background on the study: A mean age of approximately 60 years, range roughly 23 to 79, was recorded, and about 83% were male.

Method: immunoSEQ multiplex PCR; TCRdb's copy keeps in-frame clones and lacks some. This table holds 65,000 to 75,000 clones, approximately 90% found once. Germline assignment: CDR1 MNHEY and CDR2 SVGAGI. CDR3 length: 14 amino acids. Trimming cost V 5 bases and J 6 bases, with 11 bases left between them. The receptor was isolated from an adult with an advanced solid tumor such as melanoma, head and neck, liver or kidney cancer. The chain is built from TRBV6-5 and TRBJ1-6, with a tentative D call TRBD1 (5 bases). The sequenced sample was CD4+ or CD8+ T cells sorted from blood, obtained in a trial of the OX40 agonist ivuxolimab. The CDR3 loop is CASSRGVLNSPLHF. CDR3 nucleotides: TGTGCCAGCAGTCGAGGGGTTCTTAATTCACCCCTCCACTTT.